One sample yielded the 25 T cell receptor beta chains listed below, sequenced in a study of T cells in Graves' hyperthyroidism and ophthalmopathy. RNA transcripts gave rise to amplified TCR beta CDR3 regions. The HTBI primer set was used in a first-round RT-PCR of the TCR CDR3. TCRdb processed the multiplex PCR reads anew with MiXCR; each CDR3 protein has one entry. The sample has 450,000 to 550,000 distinct CDR3 sequences; roughly 25% are singletons. Sequences were obtained from blood. The source of these receptors is a woman in her thirties with Graves' ophthalmopathy.

The rearrangement uses TRBV20-1 and TRBJ1-2; no firm D call. Looked up from germline, CDR1 is DFQATT and CDR2 is SNEGSKA (reference sequence). V lost 2 bases, J lost 4 bases, and 11 bases lay in between. The CDR3 has 13 amino acids. This CDR3 is CSARRGRAYGYTF. CDR3 DNA: TGCAGTGCTAGACGCGGACGGGCCTATGGCTACACCTTC.

At least ten counts were recorded for this clonotype. This rearrangement joins TRBV12-3 or TRBV12-4 to TRBJ2-2; 10 bases match TRBD2. The J segment lost 4 bases and the V segment lost 4 bases, leaving 6 bases of the junction unmatched. This CDR3 contains 16 residues. The CDR3 coding sequence is TGTGCCAGCAGTTGGGCTAGCGGGGGCCCCACCGGGGAGCTGTTTTTT. Translated, it gives CASSWASGGPTGELFF.

This clonotype was seen many times. The chain uses TRBV7-2 and TRBJ1-1, with TRBD1 matching over 7 bases. This CDR3 spans 13 amino acids. Germline CDR1 SGHTA, CDR2 FQGNSA. The trim removed 5 bases at V and 10 bases at J, leaving 10 bases unmatched. DNA for the CDR3: TGTGCCAGCAGCCGGGGGACAGAAAGAGGAGCTTTCTTT. Translating it yields CASSRGTERGAFF. Full variable domain (remainder filled in from reference TRBV7-2 and TRBJ1-1): GAGVSQSPSNKVTEKGKDVELRCDPISGHTALYWYRQSLGQGLEFLIYFQGNSAPDKSGLPSDRFSAERTGGSVSTLTIQRTQQEDSAVYLCASSRGTERGAFFGQGTRLTVV.

This clonotype was picked up many times. V is TRBV6-2 or TRBV6-3 and J is TRBJ2-5; D call uncertain. V gave up 1 base and J gave up 2 bases, with 11 bases separating them. Germline V gives CDR1 MNHEY, CDR2 SVGEGT. The CDR3 extends over 15 amino acids. Here the CDR3 reads CASSYWSRSQETQYF. The CDR3 DNA is TGTGCCAGCAGTTACTGGTCTCGATCTCAAGAGACCCAGTACTTC.

This clonotype was recorded at least ten times. This chain connects TRBV6-5 to TRBJ1-1, with no clear D. V lost 0 bases and J lost 0, with 5 bases in between. The CDR3 contains 14 residues. Germline CDR1 is MNHEY and CDR2 is SVGAGI. The CDR3 is CASSYSRVNTEAFF. The CDR3 nucleotides read TGTGCCAGCAGTTACTCGAGAGTGAACACTGAAGCTTTCTTT.

This clonotype was found many times. The CDR3 spells CASSKLAGTGELFF. For the CDR3, the DNA is TGTGCCAGCAGCAAATTAGCGGGCACCGGGGAGCTGTTTTTT. V usage is TRBV28 and J usage is TRBJ2-2; 7 positions match TRBD2. The germline V gene encodes CDR1 MDHEN and CDR2 SYDVKM. Losses at the gene ends were 6 bases for V and 4 bases for J; bases not matched to a gene: 5. This CDR3 has 14 residues.

The chain is built from TRBV6-2 or TRBV6-3 and TRBJ1-1; no clear D. The V end was cut by 2 bases, the J end by 1 base, with 20 bases between. The CDR3 loop spans 18 amino acids. In germline, CDR1 is MNHEY, CDR2 SVGEGT. CDR3 in amino acids: CASSYAKLVLGENTEAFF. As DNA, the CDR3 is TGTGCCAGCAGTTACGCGAAGTTAGTTCTCGGGGAGAACACTGAAGCTTTCTTT.

This clonotype has ten or more counts. The rearrangement links TRBV9 to TRBJ1-3; no clear D gene. This CDR3 comprises 15 residues. CDR1 and CDR2 (germline): SGDLS, YYNGEE. V was cut by 3 bases and J by 2 bases, with 12 bases left in between. DNA for the CDR3: TGTGCCAGCAGCGCAGAGTTGGGAACTGGAAACACCATATATTTT. As protein: CASSAELGTGNTIYF.

At least ten counts were recorded for this clonotype. V gene TRBV10-3 combines with J gene TRBJ1-2, with unresolved D. This CDR3 contains 12 residues. V lost 9 bases to trimming and J lost 2 bases, with 10 bases between them. The germline V gene encodes CDR1 ENHRY and CDR2 SYGVKD. The CDR3 coding sequence is TGTGCCATAAAAGACGGGAACTATGGCTACACCTTC. Its translation: CAIKDGNYGYTF.

This clonotype was counted at least ten times. This chain connects TRBV4-2 to TRBJ2-7, with 9 bases lining up with TRBD1. Germline-derived CDR1 and CDR2 are LGHNA and YNFKEQ. CDR3 length: 14 amino acids. The junction had 7 bases not matched to a gene; V was cut back by 8 bases and J by 2 bases. CDR3 sequence: CASGTGTGTYEQYF. The DNA for the CDR3 is TGTGCCAGCGGCACCGGGACAGGGACCTACGAGCAGTACTTC.

The chain links TRBV7-2 to TRBJ2-7; 7 nucleotides align to TRBD2. The trim removed 6 bases at V and 3 bases at J, leaving 8 bases unmatched. CDR1 SGHTA and CDR2 FQGNSA come from the germline V gene. The CDR3 has 14 amino acids. In DNA, the CDR3 is TGTGCCAGCAGAACCACGGGAGGTAACTACGAGCAGTACTTC. Protein: CASRTTGGNYEQYF.

The sample holds many counts of this clonotype. The genes are TRBV28 and TRBJ1-5, with TRBD1 matching 11 bases. Germline assignment: CDR1 MDHEN and CDR2 SYDVKM. The CDR3 contains 15 residues. The J segment lost 5 bases and the V segment lost 6 bases, leaving 6 bases of the junction unmatched. The CDR3 DNA reads as TGTGCCAGCAGGTACCGGGACAGGGGGTATCAGCCCCAGCATTTT. This translates into CASRYRDRGYQPQHF.

A few counts support this clonotype. The genes are TRBV20-1 and TRBJ1-5, with 9 bases fitting TRBD1. CDR1 and CDR2 (germline): DFQATT, SNEGSKA (reference sequence). The CDR3 runs 14 residues. V gave up 3 bases and J gave up 5 bases; unmatched junction bases: 5. Written as DNA, the CDR3 is TGCAGTGCTAGGAGGGGACAGGGAGATCAGCCCCAGCATTTT. Its protein product is CSARRGQGDQPQHF.

V gene TRBV6-1 combines with J gene TRBJ1-5, with TRBD1 identical over 9 bases. The V segment lost 5 bases and the J segment 2 bases; nucleotides outside the gene matches: 10. The germline V gene encodes CDR1 MNHNS and CDR2 SASEGT. The CDR3 spans 17 residues. The CDR3 bases are TGTGCCAGCAGTCCGGGACAGGGTTTGATTGGCAATCAGCCCCAGCATTTT. It encodes CASSPGQGLIGNQPQHF.

J is TRBJ2-7 and V is TRBV6-5, with a tentative D call TRBD1 (5 bases). Germline loops: CDR1 MNHEY, CDR2 SVGAGI. V was clipped by 2 bases and J by 3 bases, with 11 bases between them. There are 14 residues in the CDR3. CDR3 loop: CASSYPRQNYEQYF. For the CDR3, the DNA is TGTGCCAGCAGTTACCCTCGACAGAACTACGAGCAGTACTTC.

This clonotype was detected many times. The V and J genes are TRBV12-3 or TRBV12-4 and TRBJ1-1; D ambiguous. Trimming took 1 base from V and 4 from J, leaving 7 bases between them. The CDR3 runs 13 residues. The CDR3 reads CASSLGSITEAFF. The CDR3 DNA follows: TGTGCCAGCAGTTTAGGGTCTATCACTGAAGCTTTCTTT.

The sample holds many counts of this clonotype. The CDR3 coding sequence is TGCAGTGCTAGAGATGCGCGGGGGAATCAGCCCCAGCATTTT. Its protein is CSARDARGNQPQHF. This chain joins TRBV20-1 and TRBJ1-5, with a weak D call TRBD1 (5 bases). V dropped 0 bases and J dropped 4 bases, with 10 bases sitting between them. The CDR3 is made up of 14 amino acids. Germline V lookup: CDR1 DFQATT, CDR2 SNEGSKA (reference sequence).

This clonotype was seen many times. This chain joins TRBV11-2 and TRBJ2-6, with a weak D call TRBD2 (5 bases). The CDR3 covers 17 residues. Germline V gene data show CDR1 as SGHAT and CDR2 as FQNNGV. Deletions cut 1 base from V and 1 base from J, with 11 bases between. CDR3 DNA: TGTGCCAGCAGCTTAGTATTCGGGGTTTCTGGGGCCAACGTCCTGACTTTC. Encoded protein: CASSLVFGVSGANVLTF.

At least ten counts were recorded for this clonotype. In DNA, the CDR3 is TGTGCCAGCAGTTACTCGAGGGCAGGGGGCGTGTACGAGCAGTACTTC. This gives the protein CASSYSRAGGVYEQYF. The V and J genes are TRBV6-2 or TRBV6-3 and TRBJ2-7; TRBD1 agrees at 8 bases. The CDR3 sequence is 16 residues long. With 0 bases clipped from V and 4 bases from J, the junction kept 8 bases outside the gene matches. The germline gives CDR1 MNHEY, CDR2 SVGEGT.

This clonotype was seen a handful of times. The V and J genes are TRBV28 and TRBJ2-7; TRBD1 matches at 8 bases. V shed 6 bases and J 3 bases; nucleotides not matched to a gene: 7. The CDR3 length is 14 residues. Germline V gene data show CDR1 as MDHEN and CDR2 as SYDVKM. The CDR3 DNA reads TGTGCCAGCAGCCCCGTGGACAGGGACTACGAGCAGTACTTC. As protein: CASSPVDRDYEQYF.

CDR3 bases: TGTGCCAGCAGCTTAGGCAGGGTAGGCGAGCAGTACTTC. Protein product: CASSLGRVGEQYF. The rearrangement uses TRBV11-2 and TRBJ2-7, with a weak D call TRBD1 (5 bases). This CDR3 has 13 residues. The ends were cut back, 1 base at V and 6 bases at J, with 10 bases in the middle. From germline, CDR1 is SGHAT and CDR2 FQNNGV.

The genes are TRBV9 and TRBJ1-6, with 7 nucleotides matching TRBD1. CDR1 is SGDLS, CDR2 YYNGEE, per germline. V was clipped by 3 bases and J by 4 bases; unmatched bases: 4. The CDR3 is 15 residues long. The DNA of the CDR3 is TGTGCCAGCAGCGCGACACAGGGGTATAATTCACCCCTCCACTTT. It specifies CASSATQGYNSPLHF.

Regarding this clonotype: Being one base from a much bigger clone, this may be a read error. V and J are TRBV28 and TRBJ1-6; D ambiguous. The CDR3 is 13 residues long. Trimming took 3 bases from V and 11 from J, leaving 11 bases between them. The germline gives CDR1 MDHEN, CDR2 SYDVKM. The CDR3 reads CASSFKPNAPLHF. CDR3 sequence (DNA): TGTGCCAGCAGTTTTAAGCCAAATGCACCCCTCCACTTT.

This clonotype was detected ten times or more. The V and J genes are TRBV2 and TRBJ1-1; D gene uncertain. V dropped 2 bases and J dropped 7 bases, with 5 bases sitting between them. This CDR3 spans 11 amino acids. CDR1 SNHLY and CDR2 FYNNEI come from the germline V gene. CDR3 bases: TGTGCCAGCAGTGAAAACTATGAAGCTTTCTTT. Translated: CASSENYEAFF.

This clonotype was seen ten or more times. CDR3 loop: CASSRRDNEQFF. In nucleotides, the CDR3 is TGTGCCAGCAGTCGGCGGGACAATGAGCAGTTCTTC. The rearrangement uses TRBV27 and TRBJ2-1; weak D call: TRBD2 (5 bases). Trimming stripped 5 bases from V and 5 bases from J, with 7 bases between. CDR3 length: 12 residues. Germline CDR1 and CDR2: MNHEY and SMNVEV (reference sequence).